Listed below are T cell receptor beta chains from one sample, sequenced in a study of T cell responses to AZD1222 COVID-19 vaccine. The protocol was immunoSEQ multiplex PCR, while the TCRdb copy is restricted to in-frame clones and leaves out a portion. The repertoire holds 90,000 to 150,000 clones, with 80% to 90% as singletons. Specimen: peripheral blood, collected on day 0 of AZD1222 vaccination. The receptors come from an adult in good health. Each CDR3 is given with its conserved first and last residue. The D gene is left open where the match is weak. Clone size is shown for a subset of rows, as once, few, many or a class of expanded clone.

-,-,TRBV27,TRBJ2-7,15,CASSFGVGRSYEQYF,TGTGCCAGCAGTTTCGGCGTCGGCCGCTCCTACGAGCAGTACTTC
TRBD1,-,TRBV7-9,TRBJ1-3,15,CASSLQGAQGNTIYF,TGTGCCAGCAGCTTACAGGGGGCGCAAGGAAACACCATATATTTT
-,-,TRBV7-4,TRBJ1-5,15,CASSPTGTFYQPQHF,TGTGCCAGCAGCCCTACCGGGACATTCTATCAGCCCCAGCATTTT
TRBD2,-,TRBV2,TRBJ2-7,15,CASSESGGSSYEQYF,TGTGCCAGCAGTGAAAGCGGGGGGAGCTCCTACGAGCAGTACTTC
TRBD2,few,TRBV9,TRBJ2-7,14,CASSVASGSYEQYF,TGTGCCAGCAGCGTAGCTAGCGGCTCCTACGAGCAGTACTTC
-,-,TRBV18,TRBJ1-4,15,CASSPQGSLNEKLFF,TGTGCCAGCTCACCACAGGGCAGTCTTAATGAAAAACTGTTTTTT
-,-,TRBV4-1,TRBJ2-7,17,CASSQASVAGGTYEQYF,TGCGCCAGCAGCCAAGCCTCTGTAGCCGGGGGAACCTACGAGCAGTACTTC
TRBD1,-,TRBV11-2,TRBJ1-2,16,CASSHQIRGRNYGYTF,TGTGCCAGCAGCCATCAAATCAGGGGGCGTAACTATGGCTACACCTTC
-,-,TRBV15,TRBJ2-2,17,CATSRGRRDDNTGELFF,TGTGCCACCAGCAGAGGTCGGCGGGACGATAACACCGGGGAGCTGTTTTTT
-,-,TRBV28,TRBJ1-2,12,CASSSRTYGYTF,TGTGCCAGCAGTTCCAGGACCTATGGCTACACCTTC
-,once,TRBV4-1,TRBJ1-4,16,CASSQVDRSFNEKLFF,TGCGCCAGCAGCCAAGTAGACAGGAGCTTTAATGAAAAACTGTTTTTT
-,-,TRBV6-1,TRBJ2-2,14,CASGDMWATGELFF,TGTGCCAGCGGTGACATGTGGGCAACCGGGGAGCTGTTTTTT
TRBD2,-,TRBV7-3,TRBJ2-5,15,CASSPRKTSVETQYF,TGTGCCAGCAGCCCCCGTAAGACTAGCGTGGAGACCCAGTACTTC
TRBD1,few,TRBV19,TRBJ1-1,12,CASSGTGVRAFF,TGTGCCAGTAGTGGAACAGGGGTCCGAGCTTTCTTT
TRBD1,-,TRBV18,TRBJ2-2,18,CASSPLNSVGQGSGELFF,TGTGCCAGCTCACCACTCAACTCCGTCGGACAGGGGTCCGGGGAGCTGTTTTTT